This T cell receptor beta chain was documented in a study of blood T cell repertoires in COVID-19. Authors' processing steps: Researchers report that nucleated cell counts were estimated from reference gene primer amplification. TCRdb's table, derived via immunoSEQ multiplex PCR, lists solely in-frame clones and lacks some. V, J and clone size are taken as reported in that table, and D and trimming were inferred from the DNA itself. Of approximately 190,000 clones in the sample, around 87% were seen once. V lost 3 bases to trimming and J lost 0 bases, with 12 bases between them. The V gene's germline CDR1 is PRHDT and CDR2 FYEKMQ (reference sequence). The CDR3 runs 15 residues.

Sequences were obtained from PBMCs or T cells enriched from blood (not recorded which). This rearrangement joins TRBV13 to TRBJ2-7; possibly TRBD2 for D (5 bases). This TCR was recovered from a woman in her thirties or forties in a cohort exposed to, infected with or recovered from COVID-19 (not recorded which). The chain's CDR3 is CASSFRTGSSYEQYF. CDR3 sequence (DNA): TGTGCCAGCAGCTTTAGGACGGGGAGCTCCTACGAGCAGTACTTC. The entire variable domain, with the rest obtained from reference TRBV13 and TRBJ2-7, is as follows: AAGVIQSPRHLIKEKRETATLKCYPIPRHDTVYWYQQGPGQDPQFLISFYEKMQSDKGSIPDRFSAQQFSDYHSELNMSSLELGDSALYFCASSFRTGSSYEQYFGPGTRLTVT.